Detailed here is one T cell receptor beta chain. Original processing methods: It was from reference gene primer amplification that nucleated cell counts were estimated. TCRdb's copy holds only in-frame clones and misses some; the assay was immunoSEQ multiplex PCR. D and trimming come from the DNA, and the V and J calls and clone size come from that table. Here the sample spans some 38,000 clones, roughly three quarters being singletons. The data originate from a study of blood T cell repertoires in COVID-19. Trimming shortened V by 0 bases and J by 9 bases, and 19 bases separated the two germline ends. The CDR3 is made up of 16 amino acids. Germline CDR1 and CDR2: SGDLS and YYNGEE.

Sequenced material: peripheral blood. The J gene is TRBJ2-1, the V gene TRBV9; maybe TRBD2 (6 bases). This clonotype originated in a man between 65 and 85 years old with acute or convalescent COVID-19. The chain's CDR3 is CASSVVSLASSGEQFF. CDR3 bases: TGTGCCAGCAGCGTAGTTTCCCTAGCGTCATCGGGTGAGCAGTTCTTC.